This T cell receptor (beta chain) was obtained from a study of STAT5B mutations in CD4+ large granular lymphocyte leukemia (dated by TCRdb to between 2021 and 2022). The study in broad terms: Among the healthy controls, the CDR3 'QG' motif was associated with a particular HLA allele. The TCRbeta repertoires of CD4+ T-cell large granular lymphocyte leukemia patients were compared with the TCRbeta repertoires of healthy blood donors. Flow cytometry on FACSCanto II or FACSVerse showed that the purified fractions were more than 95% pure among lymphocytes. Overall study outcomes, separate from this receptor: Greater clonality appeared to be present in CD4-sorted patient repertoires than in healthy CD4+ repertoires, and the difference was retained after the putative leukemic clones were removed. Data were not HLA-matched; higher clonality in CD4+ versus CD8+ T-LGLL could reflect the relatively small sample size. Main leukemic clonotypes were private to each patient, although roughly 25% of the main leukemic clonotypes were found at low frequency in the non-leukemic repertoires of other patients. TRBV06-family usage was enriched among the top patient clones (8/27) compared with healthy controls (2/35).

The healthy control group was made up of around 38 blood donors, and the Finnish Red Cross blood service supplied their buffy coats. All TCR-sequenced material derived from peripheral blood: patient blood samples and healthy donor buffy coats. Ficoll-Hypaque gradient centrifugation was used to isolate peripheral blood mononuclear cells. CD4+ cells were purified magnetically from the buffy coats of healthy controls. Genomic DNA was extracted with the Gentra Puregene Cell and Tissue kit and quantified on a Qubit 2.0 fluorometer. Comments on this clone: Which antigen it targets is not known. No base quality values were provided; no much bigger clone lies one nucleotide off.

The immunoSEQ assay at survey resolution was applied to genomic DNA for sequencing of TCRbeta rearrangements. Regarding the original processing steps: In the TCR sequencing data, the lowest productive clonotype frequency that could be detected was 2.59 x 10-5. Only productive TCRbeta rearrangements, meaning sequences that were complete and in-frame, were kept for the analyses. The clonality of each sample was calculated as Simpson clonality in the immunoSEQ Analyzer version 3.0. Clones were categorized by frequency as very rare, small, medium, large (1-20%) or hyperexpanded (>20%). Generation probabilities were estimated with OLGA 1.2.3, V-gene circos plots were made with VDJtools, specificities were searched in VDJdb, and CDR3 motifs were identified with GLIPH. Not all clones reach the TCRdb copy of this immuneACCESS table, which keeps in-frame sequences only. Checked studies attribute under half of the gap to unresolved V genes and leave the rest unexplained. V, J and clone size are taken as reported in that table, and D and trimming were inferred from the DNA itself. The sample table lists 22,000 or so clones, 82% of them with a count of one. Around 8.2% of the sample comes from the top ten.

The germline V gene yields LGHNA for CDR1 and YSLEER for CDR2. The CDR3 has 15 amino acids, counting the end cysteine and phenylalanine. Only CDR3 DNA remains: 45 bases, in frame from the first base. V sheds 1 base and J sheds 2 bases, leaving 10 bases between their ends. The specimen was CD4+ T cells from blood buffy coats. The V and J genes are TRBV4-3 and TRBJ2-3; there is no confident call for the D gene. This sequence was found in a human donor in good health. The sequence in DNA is TGCGCCAGCAGCCAAGTCATCCGAGCCACAGATACGCAGTATTTT. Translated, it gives CASSQVIRATDTQYF.